These 22 T cell receptor beta chains were all obtained from the same sample, sequenced in a study of blood T cell repertoires in COVID-19. Here immunoSEQ multiplex PCR was the method, and the copy in TCRdb shows in-frame clones only, minus some. The repertoire includes about 64,000 clones, 82% of them detected once, and around 12% sits in the top ten. The sequencing sample was made of peripheral blood. These receptors originate from a human donor in a cohort sampled during active COVID-19.

The sample holds a few counts of this clone. The chain links TRBV2 to TRBJ2-7, with D possibly TRBD2 on 7 matching bases. CDR1 is SNHLY and CDR2 is FYNNEI in the germline V gene. This CDR3 spans 15 amino acids. V was clipped by 9 bases and J by 6 bases, with 24 bases between them. The CDR3: CASGGRGPRWGEQYF. The CDR3 DNA reads TGTGCCAGTGGGGGGCGGGGGCCCAGGTGGGGCGAGCAGTACTTC.

This clone has more than one count but fewer than ten. This sequence joins TRBV11-2 and TRBJ2-5, with 10 bases matching TRBD2. The CDR3 spans 15 residues. With 3 bases clipped from V and 3 bases from J, the junction kept 4 bases outside the gene matches. Germline V lookup: CDR1 SGHAT, CDR2 FQNNGV. As DNA, the CDR3 is TGTGCCAGCAGCTTCCTAGCGGGGGTTAAAGAGACCCAGTACTTC. Protein sequence: CASSFLAGVKETQYF.

This clone came up once. The chain couples TRBV5-6 to TRBJ2-6; D is undetermined. This CDR3 spans 17 amino acids. With 4 bases removed from V and 0 bases from J, the gap between germline ends came to 14 bases. From germline, CDR1 is SGHDT and CDR2 YYEEEE. CDR3 in amino acids: CASSDTTVSSGANVLTF. Here the CDR3 DNA reads TGTGCCAGCAGCGACACAACCGTGTCCTCTGGGGCCAACGTCCTGACTTTC.

The chain is built from TRBV19 and TRBJ2-3, with 7 bases that match TRBD1. V shed 5 bases and J 0 bases; nucleotides not matched to a gene: 2. There are 14 residues in the CDR3. Germline V lookup: CDR1 LNHDA, CDR2 SQIVND (reference sequence). Here the CDR3 reads CASSWDSSTDTQYF. The CDR3 nucleotides are TGTGCCAGTAGTTGGGACAGTAGCACAGATACGCAGTATTTT.

V and J are TRBV6-5 and TRBJ1-1; 9 bases are shared with TRBD1. The V segment lost 6 bases and the J segment 4 bases; nucleotides outside the gene matches: 9. Germline V CDR1 and CDR2: MNHEY, SVGAGI. This CDR3 region has 15 residues. CDR3 DNA: TGTGCCAGCAGCGCGACAGGGGGTAAGGGCACTGAAGCTTTCTTT. It encodes CASSATGGKGTEAFF.

V is TRBV4-1 and J is TRBJ2-5, with 8 nucleotides matching TRBD2. Germline CDR1 and CDR2: MGHRA and YSYEKL. The trim removed 2 bases at V and 2 bases at J, leaving 7 bases unmatched. This CDR3 comprises 16 residues. CDR3 protein: CASSQIGRGKQETQYF. CDR3 DNA sequence: TGCGCCAGCAGCCAAATCGGGAGGGGTAAGCAAGAGACCCAGTACTTC.

The gene calls are TRBV3-1 (or the pseudogene TRBV3-2) and TRBJ2-3, with 10 bases fitting TRBD2. Germline V gives CDR1 LGHDT, CDR2 YNNKEL (reference sequence). V shed 8 bases, J shed 2 bases, and the junction held 16 bases outside the gene matches. The CDR3 has 18 residues. The CDR3 here is CASQGLAGAPGVTDTQYF. The CDR3 region has the DNA TGTGCCAGCCAGGGGCTAGCGGGGGCCCCGGGTGTCACAGATACGCAGTATTTT.

The chain has TRBV13 and TRBJ1-4, with D perhaps matching TRBD1 (5 bases). CDR3 size: 13 residues. Germline V gives CDR1 PRHDT, CDR2 FYEKMQ (reference sequence). With 0 bases removed from V and 7 bases from J, the gap between germline ends came to 6 bases. The CDR3 DNA reads TGTGCCAGCAGCTTAGGCGGGGGTGAAAAACTGTTTTTT. It encodes CASSLGGGEKLFF.

In its sample, this clone ranks as medium-sized. This sequence joins TRBV7-9 and TRBJ2-7, with 7 bases aligning to TRBD1. V lost 5 bases, J lost 7 bases, and 14 bases stayed unmatched. This CDR3 contains 15 residues. Germline CDR1 reads SEHNR; CDR2 reads FQNEAQ (reference sequence). The CDR3 loop is CASSASGTVTGEQYV. CDR3 DNA: TGTGCCAGCAGCGCGTCCGGGACAGTTACGGGGGAGCAGTACGTC.

The V call is TRBV19, the J call TRBJ2-6; 8 nucleotides line up with TRBD1. The CDR3 extends over 15 amino acids. V trimming: 4 bases; J trimming: 3 bases; junction bases outside the gene matches: 2. Germline assignment: CDR1 LNHDA and CDR2 SQIVND (reference sequence). The CDR3 loop is CASSTGGIGANVLTF. As DNA, the CDR3 is TGTGCCAGTAGTACAGGGGGCATTGGGGCCAACGTCCTGACTTTC.

The V call is TRBV6-2 or TRBV6-3, the J call TRBJ2-2; D is undetermined. The V gene lost 0 bases and the J gene lost 6 bases, with 11 bases spanning the gap. CDR3 length: 15 amino acids. Per the germline V gene, CDR1 is MNHEY and CDR2 is SVGEGT. CDR3 DNA: TGTGCCAGCAGTTACTCGAGAGTTAGTGCCGGGGAGCTGTTTTTT. It is translated as CASSYSRVSAGELFF.

The gene calls are TRBV11-2 and TRBJ1-6; possible D gene TRBD1, 6 bases. From germline, CDR1 is SGHAT and CDR2 FQNNGV. The CDR3 is 16 residues long. Trimming removed 7 bases from V and 7 bases from J, with 20 bases in between. CDR3 residues: CASKLAGTKGNSPLHF. The CDR3 DNA reads as TGTGCCAGCAAACTGGCCGGGACAAAGGGCAATTCACCCCTCCACTTT.

This chain connects TRBV7-2 to TRBJ1-2, with 7 bases matching TRBD1. V lost 6 bases and J lost 7; bases outside the gene matches: 8. Germline V CDR1 and CDR2: SGHTA, FQGNSA. The CDR3 has 13 amino acids. CDR3 bases: TGTGCCAGCAGATCTACAGGGGTCTTTGGCTACACCTTC. Translating it yields CASRSTGVFGYTF.

The CDR3 reads CASSETTSGGANTGELFF. The CDR3, as DNA: TGTGCCAGCAGTGAAACGACTAGCGGGGGGGCTAACACCGGGGAGCTGTTTTTT. This chain joins TRBV2 and TRBJ2-2; the match to TRBD2 covers 14 bases. J gave up 2 bases and V 2 bases, and 4 bases lay outside the gene matches. Looked up from germline, CDR1 is SNHLY and CDR2 is FYNNEI. The CDR3 is 18 amino acids.

The chain uses TRBV6-5 and TRBJ1-1; 7 positions match TRBD1. V was clipped by 7 bases and J by 8 bases; unmatched bases: 7. CDR1 is MNHEY, CDR2 SVGAGI, per germline. The CDR3 runs 12 residues. In nucleotides, the CDR3 is TGTGCCAGCACCCCTAAAGGGGGCGAAGCTTTCTTT. It codes for CASTPKGGEAFF.

The CDR3 loop is CASKRQGADEQYF. Written as DNA, the CDR3 is TGTGCCAGCAAGAGGCAGGGTGCAGACGAGCAGTACTTC. The V and J genes are TRBV2 and TRBJ2-7; TRBD1 is a possible D gene (5 bases). V shed 7 bases and J shed 5 bases, with 15 bases lying between them. The CDR3 totals 13 residues. Germline V CDR1 and CDR2: SNHLY, FYNNEI.

J is TRBJ1-6 and V is TRBV18; 8 bases fit TRBD1. The J segment lost 8 bases and the V segment lost 3 bases, leaving 0 bases of the junction unmatched. The V gene's germline CDR1 is KGHSH and CDR2 LQKENI. There are 13 residues in the CDR3. CDR3 protein: CASSPDRDSPLHF. In nucleotides, the CDR3 is TGTGCCAGCTCACCGGACAGGGATTCACCCCTCCACTTT.

The rearrangement joins TRBV5-1 to TRBJ2-3; TRBD1 might be the D (6 bases). The CDR3 length is 17 residues. Per the germline V gene, CDR1 is SGHRS and CDR2 is YFSETQ. The germline V and J ends were trimmed by 4 bases and 3 bases, with 21 bases remaining between them. CDR3 in DNA: TGCGCCAGCAGCCCCAGCGGCTCGGGACACCGGACAGATACGCAGTATTTT. It translates to CASSPSGSGHRTDTQYF.

This chain joins TRBV9 and TRBJ2-7, with no clear D. Germline values: CDR1 SGDLS, CDR2 YYNGEE. The CDR3 extends over 12 amino acids. The V end lost 3 bases, the J end lost 3 bases, and 7 bases lay between the germline ends. CDR3 sequence: CASSGRSYEQYF. CDR3 bases: TGTGCCAGCAGCGGACGGAGCTACGAGCAGTACTTC.

The count of this clone is one. The genes are TRBV29-1 and TRBJ1-3; D gene ambiguous. The CDR3 consists of 11 residues. V was clipped by 8 bases and J by 7 bases, with 12 bases between them. Germline CDR1 and CDR2: SQVTM and ANQGSEA. The CDR3 DNA reads as TGCAGCATTACCCGAGTGAACACCATATATTTT. This codes for CSITRVNTIYF.

The CDR3 protein is CASSYSPGGPHEQFF. The CDR3 DNA reads TGTGCCAGCAGTTACTCGCCGGGGGGGCCTCATGAGCAGTTCTTC. This chain joins TRBV6-5 and TRBJ2-1; 8 bases align to TRBD2. The germline V gene encodes CDR1 MNHEY and CDR2 SVGAGI. The CDR3 covers 15 residues. The V gene end was trimmed by 0 bases and the J gene end by 8 bases; junction bases not matched to a gene: 6.

This clone was observed once. The chain recombines TRBV5-1 with TRBJ2-3; 7 bases match TRBD2. This CDR3 is built from 14 residues. Per the germline V gene, CDR1 is SGHRS and CDR2 is YFSETQ. The trim removed 4 bases at V and 2 bases at J, leaving 4 bases unmatched. The CDR3 bases are TGCGCCAGCAGCCTGGGGACTAACACAGATACGCAGTATTTT. Protein: CASSLGTNTDTQYF.